This T cell receptor (beta chain) is from a study of cytomegalovirus exposure and HLA in healthy donors. General study findings and limits: Later work associated fewer than 20,000 TCR beta sequences with HLA alleles at 0.05 false discovery rate. About 87% or about 30% of the time was how often most TCR beta V segments were productive, according to an earlier analysis. Published work reported that the classifier diagnosed cytomegalovirus status with high specificity and sensitivity.

Between the trimmed V and J ends, which lost 3 bases and 1 base, there was a span of 12 bases. The CDR3 contains 16 residues. Per germline, CDR1 KGHSH and CDR2 LQKENI. Vbeta (60) and Jbeta (13) primers were used in the PCR. Method: immunoSEQ multiplex PCR; TCRdb's copy keeps in-frame clones and lacks some. This repertoire shows around 130,000 clones, roughly two thirds found once; its top ten account for about 1.6%. As regards this clone: Its antigen is unidentified.

Donors consisted of healthy bone marrow donors. Specimen: PBMCs. The origin of this receptor is a man under 40 in good health and CMV-seropositive. The chain employs TRBV18 and TRBJ2-2, with D hard to call. The CDR3 loop reads CASSPPSTRNTGELFF. The CDR3, as DNA: TGTGCCAGCTCACCGCCGTCTACGCGGAACACCGGGGAGCTGTTTTTT.